What follows are 18 T cell receptor beta chains derived from one specimen sequenced in a study of blood T cell repertoires in COVID-19. Sequencing used immunoSEQ multiplex PCR; TCRdb keeps in-frame clones, though not all of them. Counted here are 25,000 to 35,000 clones, roughly 65% occurring once; the ten biggest clones make up roughly a sixth. Sequencing input: peripheral blood. The receptors here all came from a human donor in a cohort sampled during active COVID-19.

This chain connects TRBV4-1 to TRBJ2-2; D is uncertain. Germline CDR1 is MGHRA and CDR2 is YSYEKL. With 0 bases removed from V and 3 bases from J, the gap between germline ends came to 14 bases. The CDR3 sequence is 17 residues long. The DNA of the CDR3 is TGCGCCAGCAGCCAAGAGTACCCTACTCCTGACACCGGGGAGCTGTTTTTT. It translates to CASSQEYPTPDTGELFF.

The CDR3 DNA follows: TGTGCCAGCAGCTTACAAGGGCGGGCCTCCAATGAGCAGTTCTTC. Protein product: CASSLQGRASNEQFF. The chain is built from TRBV7-3 and TRBJ2-1; a possible D gene is TRBD2 (5 bases). Germline loops: CDR1 SGHTA, CDR2 FQGTGA. Trimming left V 2 bases short and J 6 bases short, with 14 bases between. The CDR3 has 15 amino acids.

The chain couples TRBV5-8 to TRBJ2-7; TRBD2 agrees at 10 bases. The CDR3 consists of 15 residues. Losses at the gene ends were 6 bases for V and 2 bases for J; bases not matched to a gene: 8. Germline lookup yields CDR1 SGHTS and CDR2 YDEGEE. The CDR3, as DNA: TGTGCCAGCACACGACCGGGACTAGCGCCCTACGAGCAGTACTTC. Its protein product is CASTRPGLAPYEQYF.

The rearrangement joins TRBV10-3 to TRBJ1-1, with D uncertain. The CDR3 extends over 12 amino acids. Germline values: CDR1 ENHRY, CDR2 SYGVKD. The ends were cut back, 10 bases at V and 1 base at J, with 10 bases in the middle. The CDR3, as DNA: TGTGCCAGCCACCACAGGAACACTGAAGCTTTCTTT. Translation gives CASHHRNTEAFF.

V and J are TRBV2 and TRBJ2-2; weak D call: TRBD2 (5 bases). Trimming stripped 2 bases from V and 4 bases from J, with 8 bases between. From germline, CDR1 is SNHLY and CDR2 FYNNEI. The CDR3 has 14 residues. CDR3 sequence: CASSETRGTGELFF. CDR3 in DNA: TGTGCCAGCAGTGAAACCCGGGGCACCGGGGAGCTGTTTTTT.

The rearrangement uses TRBV6-2 or TRBV6-3 and TRBJ2-2; 8 bases agree with TRBD1. This CDR3 is built from 14 residues. The germline gives CDR1 MNHEY, CDR2 SVGEGT. The V segment lost 6 bases and the J segment 6 bases; nucleotides outside the gene matches: 6. The CDR3 sequence: CASSRTGRAGELFF. DNA for the CDR3: TGTGCCAGCAGCAGGACAGGGCGGGCCGGGGAGCTGTTTTTT.

This rearrangement joins TRBV28 to TRBJ2-1; 7 positions agree with TRBD1. CDR1 is MDHEN and CDR2 is SYDVKM in the germline V gene. The ends lost 5 bases at V and 6 bases at J; junction bases unmatched: 10. CDR3 length: 15 residues. This CDR3 reads CASSPPSGTANEQFF. The DNA of the CDR3 is TGTGCCAGCAGTCCTCCTTCCGGGACAGCCAATGAGCAGTTCTTC.

V usage is TRBV7-9 and J usage is TRBJ1-4, with 10 bases fitting TRBD1. J lost 7 bases, V lost 0 bases, and 5 bases had no gene match. This CDR3 comprises 16 residues. In germline, CDR1 is SEHNR, CDR2 FQNEAQ (reference sequence). The CDR3 is CASSLAWDRGGEKLFF. For the CDR3, the DNA is TGTGCCAGCAGCTTAGCTTGGGACAGGGGTGGTGAAAAACTGTTTTTT.

The CDR3 DNA sequence: TGTGCCTGGATGGGGACAGGGTATGGCGGCTACACCTTC. Its translation is CAWMGTGYGGYTF. The chain has TRBV30 and TRBJ1-2; 9 bases agree with TRBD1. CDR3 length equals 13 residues. Germline-derived CDR1 and CDR2 are GTSNPN and SVGIG (reference sequence). Germline trimming cut 4 bases from V and 8 bases from J; bases unmatched to any gene: 8.

The chain carries TRBV19 and TRBJ2-1, with 9 bases identical to TRBD2. CDR1 LNHDA and CDR2 SQIVND come from the germline V gene (reference sequence). CDR3 length equals 15 residues. V gave up 1 base and J gave up 4 bases; unmatched junction bases: 2. CDR3 sequence reads: CASSIVAGAYNEQFF. CDR3 coding DNA: TGTGCCAGTAGTATAGTAGCGGGAGCATACAATGAGCAGTTCTTC.

The rearrangement uses TRBV6-2 or TRBV6-3 and TRBJ2-1, with 12 bases matching TRBD2. Unmatched junction bases numbered 7, after V lost 3 bases and J lost 7 bases. The CDR3 consists of 16 residues. Germline values: CDR1 MNHEY, CDR2 SVGEGT. The DNA for the CDR3 is TGTGCCAGCAGTTATAACGGACTAGCGGGAAAAAATGAGCAGTTCTTC. Residues: CASSYNGLAGKNEQFF.

J is TRBJ2-3 and V is TRBV7-3; 9 bases line up with TRBD2. This CDR3 contains 17 residues. Germline V CDR1 and CDR2: SGHTA, FQGTGA. With V trimmed by 2 bases and J by 2 bases, 8 bases remained unmatched. The CDR3 nucleotides read TGTGCCAGCAGCTTAGGCGGGCTAGCGGGGCCCACAGATACGCAGTATTTT. This encodes CASSLGGLAGPTDTQYF.

The chain carries TRBV7-2 and TRBJ1-6; TRBD1 matches 10 bases. CDR3 size: 15 residues. Unmatched junction bases numbered 3, after V lost 1 base and J lost 9 bases. Per germline, CDR1 SGHTA and CDR2 FQGNSA. The CDR3, as DNA: TGTGCCAGCAGCTTAGGAGGGACAGGGGCTTCACCCCTCCACTTT. This translates into CASSLGGTGASPLHF.

This clone has only a few counts. The sample holds other DNA sequences that translate to the same CDR3. V is TRBV7-3 and J is TRBJ1-1; D is possibly TRBD1 (5 bases). Looked up from germline, CDR1 is SGHTA and CDR2 is FQGTGA. This CDR3 region has 14 residues. The V end was cut by 5 bases, the J end by 1 base, with 11 bases between. In nucleotides, the CDR3 is TGTGCCAGCAGCCCTGGACACTCGAACACTGAAGCTTTCTTT. This gives the protein CASSPGHSNTEAFF.

This clone was counted only a few times. The CDR3, as DNA: TGTGCCAGCCTTTCGGGACAGCTGCCACTCGGAAACACCATATATTTT. Amino acid sequence: CASLSGQLPLGNTIYF. The chain carries TRBV7-8 and TRBJ1-3; 7 positions match TRBD1. CDR3 length: 16 amino acids. The trim removed 8 bases at V and 4 bases at J, leaving 14 bases unmatched. The germline CDR1 and CDR2 sequences are SGHVS and FQNEAQ.

The chain recombines TRBV7-8 with TRBJ2-6; D is perhaps TRBD1 (5 bases). Germline V gives CDR1 SGHVS, CDR2 FQNEAQ. CDR3 length: 15 residues. Trimming pared 8 bases from V and 0 bases from J, leaving 11 bases between. Here the CDR3 reads CASARRGSGANVLTF. DNA for the CDR3: TGTGCCAGCGCCCGAAGGGGCTCTGGGGCCAACGTCCTGACTTTC.

The V and J genes are TRBV5-1 and TRBJ1-2; D gene uncertain. CDR3 size: 13 residues. The germline V gene encodes CDR1 SGHRS and CDR2 YFSETQ. V lost 4 bases and J lost 4, with 11 bases in between. The DNA of the CDR3 is TGCGCCAGCAGCCCCGGGAGCATCTATGGCTACACCTTC. Translating it yields CASSPGSIYGYTF.

The genes are TRBV28 and TRBJ1-1, with unresolved D. Between the trimmed V and J ends, which lost 8 bases and 0 bases, there was a span of 13 bases. This CDR3 comprises 14 residues. Germline V lookup: CDR1 MDHEN, CDR2 SYDVKM. CDR3 in amino acids: CASAEPLMNTEAFF. The CDR3, as DNA: TGTGCCAGCGCCGAGCCCTTGATGAACACTGAAGCTTTCTTT.